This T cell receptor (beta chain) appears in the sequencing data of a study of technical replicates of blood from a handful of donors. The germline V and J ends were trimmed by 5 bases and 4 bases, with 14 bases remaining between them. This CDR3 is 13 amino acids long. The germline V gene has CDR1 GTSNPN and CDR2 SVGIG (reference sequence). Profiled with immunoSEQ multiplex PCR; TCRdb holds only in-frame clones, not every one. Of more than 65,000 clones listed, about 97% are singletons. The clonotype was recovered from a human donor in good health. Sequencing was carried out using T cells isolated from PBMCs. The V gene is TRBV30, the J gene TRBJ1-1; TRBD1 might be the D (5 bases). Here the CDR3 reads CAWSFDRSTEAFF. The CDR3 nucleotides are TGTGCCTGGTCATTTGACAGATCCACTGAAGCTTTCTTT.